A single sample is the source of the 9 T cell receptor beta chains below, sequenced in a study of blood T cells in healthy people across ages. The second PCR ran roughly 7 to 12 cycles with a sample-barcoded 5' primer and J-beta primers. TCRdb analysed the 5' RACE reads with MiXCR anew, one entry per CDR3 protein. The sample has 630,000 or so distinct CDR3 sequences, about 30% seen once; the top ten hold about a sixth. Sequencing was carried out using blood. The source is an elderly woman in good health.

For this clonotype: Given a much more abundant clone one base away, this may be a read error. V usage is TRBV4-2 and J usage is TRBJ2-1; D possibly corresponds to TRBD2 (7 bases). CDR1 LGHNA and CDR2 YNFKEQ come from the germline V gene. V gave up 0 bases and J gave up 0 bases, with 21 bases separating them. This CDR3 contains 20 residues. Here the CDR3 DNA reads TGTGCCAGCAGCCAAGAAGGCGCAGTGGGGGGGCTTTTCTCCTACAATGAGCAGTTCTTC. It encodes CASSQEGAVGGLFSYNEQFF.

The V and J genes are TRBV7-2 and TRBJ2-7, with no clear D. The V gene's germline CDR1 is SGHTA and CDR2 FQGNSA. This CDR3 comprises 15 residues. The V end was cut by 1 base, the J end by 0 bases, with 10 bases between. CDR3 region: CASSLGAGRSYEQYF. CDR3 nucleotides: TGTGCCAGCAGCTTAGGGGCCGGACGCTCCTACGAGCAGTACTTC. The complete variable domain, with remaining parts taken from reference TRBV7-2 and TRBJ2-7, reads GAGVSQSPSNKVTEKGKDVELRCDPISGHTALYWYRQSLGQGLEFLIYFQGNSAPDKSGLPSDRFSAERTGGSVSTLTIQRTQQEDSAVYLCASSLGAGRSYEQYFGPGTRLTVT.

In this sample, this clonotype turned up many times. This sequence joins TRBV7-2 and TRBJ2-5; 14 bases line up with TRBD2. CDR1 SGHTA and CDR2 FQGNSA come from the germline V gene. The V and J ends lost 3 bases and 6 bases, in that order; junction bases with no gene match: 12. CDR3 length: 18 amino acids. CDR3: CASSFRRPGTSGGKTQYF. The CDR3 DNA reads TGTGCCAGCAGCTTCCGACGACCGGGGACTAGCGGGGGAAAGACCCAGTACTTC.

The chain carries TRBV29-1 and TRBJ2-1; D might be TRBD1 or TRBD2, each matching 6 bases. CDR1 is SQVTM and CDR2 is ANQGSEA in the germline V gene. With 6 bases removed from V and 11 bases from J, the gap between germline ends came to 17 bases. The CDR3 has 12 residues. The CDR3 DNA follows: TGCAGCGTCGACGGGGGCAGTAATAAGCAGTTCTTC. The encoded protein is CSVDGGSNKQFF.

Remarks on this clonotype: The junction does not match germline at one end; this may be a read error. The chain carries TRBV3-1 and TRBJ1-5, with a weak D call TRBD1 (5 bases). Per germline, CDR1 LGHDT and CDR2 YNNKEL (reference sequence). CDR3 length: 15 residues. CDR3 amino acids: CASSQDNRNNQSQHF. CDR3 sequence (DNA): TGTGCCAGCAGCCAAGATAACAGGAATAATCAGTCCCAGCATTTT. Full variable domain (rest looked up from reference TRBV3-1 and TRBJ1-5): DTAVSQTPKYLVTQMGNDKSIKCEQNLGHDTMYWYKQDSKKFLKIMFSYNNKELIINETVPNRFSPKSPDKAHLNLHINSLELGDSAVYFCASSQDNRNNQSQHFGDGTRLSIL.

The chain uses TRBV4-2 and TRBJ1-3, with 7 bases that match TRBD1. V lost 4 bases and J lost 2; bases outside the gene matches: 11. The germline gives CDR1 LGHNA, CDR2 YNFKEQ. CDR3 size: 17 residues. The CDR3 loop is CASSRSLTGTAGNTIYF. The CDR3 DNA sequence: TGTGCCAGCAGCCGGTCCTTAACCGGGACAGCTGGAAACACCATATATTTT.

As for this clonotype: Possible read error: a much larger clone is one base away. The chain uses TRBV11-2 and TRBJ2-1; 8 nucleotides line up with TRBD2. CDR3 length: 16 amino acids. Germline-derived CDR1 and CDR2 are SGHAT and FQNNGV. Trimming at V came to 10 bases and at J to 8 bases, leaving 19 bases not matched to a gene. The CDR3 is CANARDGGAATDEQFF. As DNA, the CDR3 is TGTGCCAACGCCCGGGACGGGGGGGCCGCGACCGATGAGCAGTTCTTC.

A note on this clonotype: Given a much more abundant clone one base away, this may be a read error. The chain employs TRBV6-5 and TRBJ1-2, with TRBD1 identical over 8 bases. Germline V gives CDR1 MNHEY, CDR2 SVGAGI. V shed 7 bases and J 6 bases; nucleotides not matched to a gene: 10. The length of the CDR3 is 14 residues. CDR3: CASTPFDRGDGYTF. The CDR3 nucleotides are TGTGCCAGCACCCCATTCGACAGGGGTGATGGCTACACCTTC.

This clonotype was picked up many times. A read error may produce the germline difference seen at one junction end. This chain links TRBV12-3 or TRBV12-4 with TRBJ2-2; 12 nucleotides match TRBD2. The CDR3 covers 14 residues. For the CDR3, the DNA is TGTGCCAGCAGTCTAGCGGGGGGGTTCGGGGAGCTGTTTTTT. Its protein product is CASSLAGGFGELFF.